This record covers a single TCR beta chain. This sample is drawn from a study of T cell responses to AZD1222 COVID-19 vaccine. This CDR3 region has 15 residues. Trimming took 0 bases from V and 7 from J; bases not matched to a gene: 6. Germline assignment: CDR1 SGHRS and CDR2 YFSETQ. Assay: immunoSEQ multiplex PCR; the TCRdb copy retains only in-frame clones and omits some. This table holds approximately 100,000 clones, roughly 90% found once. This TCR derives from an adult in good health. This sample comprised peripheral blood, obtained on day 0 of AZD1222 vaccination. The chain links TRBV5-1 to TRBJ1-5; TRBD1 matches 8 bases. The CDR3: CASSLETGVGQPQHF. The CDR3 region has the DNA TGCGCCAGCAGCTTGGAGACAGGGGTGGGACAGCCCCAGCATTTT.